What follows is one TCR beta chain and its context. The data stem from a study of cytomegalovirus exposure and HLA in healthy donors. The length of the CDR3 is 13 residues. V lost 2 bases and J 1 base, leaving 3 bases between the germline ends. Germline-derived CDR1 and CDR2 are SGHTA and FQGNSA. Use of 60 Vbeta and 13 Jbeta primers characterized the PCR. This table comes from immunoSEQ multiplex PCR, and its TCRdb copy is limited to in-frame clones, with some not included. The sample lists approximately 150,000 clones; 80% to 85% were seen once. The chain recombines TRBV7-2 with TRBJ1-5; D gene unclear. The specimen was PBMCs. This TCR was sampled from a male donor in good health and CMV-seronegative. CDR3 residues: CASSLSSNQPQHF. CDR3 coding DNA: TGTGCCAGCAGCTTATCAAGCAATCAGCCCCAGCATTTT.